This T cell receptor (beta chain) comes out of a study of shared clonotypes between healthy human individuals. A note on this clone: Its target is not known.

The study's findings and limits: Naive subsets, compared against memory subsets, generally had larger estimated richness values.

Assay: immunoSEQ multiplex PCR; the TCRdb copy retains only in-frame clones and omits some. The sample consists of a few million clones, approximately 95% of them appearing once. The length of the CDR3 is 13 residues. Germline-derived CDR1 and CDR2 are SEHNR and FQNEAQ (reference sequence). The V gene lost 4 bases and the J gene lost 2 bases, with 7 bases spanning the gap. The rearrangement joins TRBV7-9 to TRBJ2-3; perhaps D is TRBD1 or TRBD2 (5 bases each). This TCR was sampled from a man between 18 and 35 years old in good health. Some clones in this sample may be carry-over from other donors' samples. Sequences were obtained from naive CD4+ T cells from PBMCs. The subset: CD45RA+ positively selected. DNA for the CDR3: TGTGCCAGCAGCTGGGGACCCACAGATACGCAGTATTTT. Translated, it gives CASSWGPTDTQYF.